This T cell receptor (beta chain) was identified in a study of shared clonotypes between healthy human individuals. Everyone who donated was a Caucasian adult who lived in Nashville, Tennessee. The germline CDR1 and CDR2 sequences are SGHNT and YYREEE (reference sequence). This CDR3 spans 13 amino acids. V gave up 4 bases and J gave up 10 bases, with 14 bases separating them. Profiling relied on immunoSEQ multiplex PCR, and the TCRdb table lists in-frame clones only, not all of them. This sample yields approximately 2.4 million clones, of which nearly 97% are seen a single time; about 0.13% belongs to the top ten.

V usage is TRBV5-4 and J usage is TRBJ2-2, with D possibly TRBD1 on 6 matching bases. Material: naive CD4+ T cells sorted from blood. Subset denoted: CD45RA+ positively selected. The source is a young man in good health. The CDR3 reads CASSQDSTKELFF. The CDR3, as DNA: TGTGCCAGCAGCCAGGACAGTACTAAGGAGCTGTTTTTT.